The 12 T cell receptor beta chains below come from one sample, sequenced in a study of post-analysis software for immune sequencing data. Unique molecular identifiers were built into the TCR beta cDNA libraries. Each CDR3 protein gets one entry after TCRdb re-called the PCR reads with MiXCR. The sample comprises hundreds of thousands of distinct CDR3 sequences, 53% of which are singletons, and approximately 4.3% rests with the top ten. For these receptors, no antigen is known. Study-level findings and limits: Among a few TRBV segments more frequent in patients than controls were TRBV5-6, TRBV5-1 and TRBV20-1.

The sample was blood. The receptors were gathered from a girl aged 10 to 17 with multiple sclerosis.

The genes are TRBV20-1 and TRBJ2-1; 7 bases are shared with TRBD2. V lost 3 bases and J lost 5; bases outside the gene matches: 16. CDR1 is DFQATT, CDR2 SNEGSKA, per germline (reference sequence). This CDR3 is built from 17 residues. The CDR3 loop reads CSAREPWPGLTDNEQFF. DNA of the CDR3: TGCAGTGCTAGGGAGCCATGGCCGGGACTAACCGACAATGAGCAGTTCTTC.

This clonotype has just one count. V usage is TRBV18 and J usage is TRBJ1-1, with D tentatively TRBD1 (6 bases). V was clipped by 6 bases and J by 5 bases, with 16 bases between them. Germline V gene lookup returns CDR1 KGHSH and CDR2 LQKENI. The CDR3 is made up of 14 amino acids. The CDR3 DNA follows: TGTGCCAGCTCCTTAGGGGGGGAGTATACTGAAGCTTTCTTT. Its translation is CASSLGGEYTEAFF. The variable domain in full, completed from reference TRBV18 and TRBJ1-1, reads NAGVMQNPRHLVRRRGQEARLRCSPMKGHSHVYWYRQLPEEGLKFMVYLQKENIIDESGMPKERFSAEFPKEGPSILRIQQVVRGDSAAYFCASSLGGEYTEAFFGQGTRLTVV.

The chain couples TRBV6-2 or TRBV6-3 to TRBJ1-5; 7 nucleotides agree with TRBD1. The CDR3 runs 14 residues. Germline CDR1 is MNHEY and CDR2 is SVGEGT. The V and J ends lost 5 bases and 5 bases, in that order; junction bases with no gene match: 6. CDR3: CASSRTGRHQPQHF. CDR3 nucleotide sequence: TGTGCCAGCAGTCGGACAGGACGGCATCAGCCCCAGCATTTT.

The sample holds a few counts of this clonotype. The gene calls are TRBV20-1 and TRBJ2-7, with unresolved D. The CDR3 has 13 residues. Looked up from germline, CDR1 is DFQATT and CDR2 is SNEGSKA (reference sequence). Trimming pared 0 bases from V and 5 bases from J, leaving 11 bases between. The CDR3 protein is CSARDGFDDEQYF. The CDR3 DNA reads TGCAGTGCTAGAGATGGGTTCGACGACGAGCAGTACTTC.

The chain recombines TRBV11-2 with TRBJ2-5; 11 bases align to TRBD2. CDR3 length equals 15 residues. Germline V gene data show CDR1 as SGHAT and CDR2 as FQNNGV. V gave up 5 bases and J gave up 2 bases; unmatched junction bases: 4. The CDR3 DNA reads as TGTGCCAGCAGCCCCGTAGCGGGGGGGCAAGAGACCCAGTACTTC. This codes for CASSPVAGGQETQYF. Combining the CDR3 with reference TRBV11-2 and TRBJ2-5 gives the whole variable domain EAGVAQSPRYKIIEKRQSVAFWCNPISGHATLYWYQQILGQGPKLLIQFQNNGVVDDSQLPKDRFSAERLKGVDSTLKIQPAKLEDSAVYLCASSPVAGGQETQYFGPGTRLLVL.

This clonotype was counted only a few times. The rearrangement joins TRBV18 to TRBJ2-5; D tentatively reads TRBD1 or TRBD2 (5 bases each). The assigned J gene may be wrong: the sequence end matches TRBJ2-7 better. The CDR3 is 17 amino acids. The germline V gene encodes CDR1 KGHSH and CDR2 LQKENI. CDR3 sequence: CASSPGQSYGTSDEQYF. The DNA of the CDR3 is TGTGCCAGCTCACCGGGGCAGAGCTATGGGACGTCCGACGAGCAGTACTTC.

This rearrangement joins TRBV5-1 to TRBJ2-5; 8 nucleotides align to TRBD1. From germline, CDR1 is SGHRS and CDR2 YFSETQ. V gave up 0 bases and J gave up 8 bases; unmatched junction bases: 3. The CDR3 runs to 13 residues. The CDR3 reads CASSLAGQGTQYF. CDR3 coding DNA: TGCGCCAGCAGCTTGGCAGGACAGGGCACCCAGTACTTC.

This chain joins TRBV7-9 and TRBJ2-7; D call uncertain. The J call may not be correct, given that the DNA end is closer to TRBJ2-5. The CDR3 runs to 14 residues. Germline CDR1 is SEHNR and CDR2 is FQNEAQ (reference sequence). The CDR3: CASSPGQAWETQYF. The CDR3, as DNA: TGTGCCAGCAGTCCAGGTCAGGCTTGGGAGACCCAGTACTTC.

The V gene is TRBV7-8, the J gene TRBJ2-5; TRBD2 matches 8 bases. The V gene's germline CDR1 is SGHVS and CDR2 FQNEAQ. The CDR3 runs 17 residues. V lost 1 base, J lost 1 base, and 8 bases stayed unmatched. The CDR3 loop reads CASSLVWTSRVQETQYF. The CDR3 DNA sequence: TGTGCCAGCAGCTTAGTGTGGACTAGCCGCGTCCAAGAGACCCAGTACTTC.

The chain has TRBV5-1 and TRBJ2-5, with a weak D call TRBD1 (5 bases). Germline CDR1 reads SGHRS; CDR2 reads YFSETQ. The CDR3 covers 15 residues. V was pared by 0 bases and J by 2 bases, with 11 bases between. The CDR3 region is CASSLGQIFQETQYF. The CDR3 nucleotides read TGCGCCAGCAGCTTGGGACAGATTTTTCAAGAGACCCAGTACTTC.

The rearrangement joins TRBV11-2 to TRBJ1-2, with D perhaps matching TRBD1 (5 bases). Germline CDR1 reads SGHAT; CDR2 reads FQNNGV. The CDR3 loop spans 13 amino acids. V dropped 5 bases and J dropped 8 bases, with 15 bases sitting between them. Here the CDR3 DNA reads TGTGCCAGCAGCCAGGGAGAAATTGGGGGCTACACCTTC. Residues: CASSQGEIGGYTF.

The chain has TRBV20-1 and TRBJ2-1, with unresolved D. Trimming cost V 1 base and J 9 bases, with 13 bases left between them. The CDR3 contains 13 residues. Germline V lookup: CDR1 DFQATT, CDR2 SNEGSKA (reference sequence). CDR3: CSARVVTHGEQFF. The DNA for the CDR3 is TGCAGTGCTAGAGTTGTAACACACGGTGAGCAGTTCTTC.